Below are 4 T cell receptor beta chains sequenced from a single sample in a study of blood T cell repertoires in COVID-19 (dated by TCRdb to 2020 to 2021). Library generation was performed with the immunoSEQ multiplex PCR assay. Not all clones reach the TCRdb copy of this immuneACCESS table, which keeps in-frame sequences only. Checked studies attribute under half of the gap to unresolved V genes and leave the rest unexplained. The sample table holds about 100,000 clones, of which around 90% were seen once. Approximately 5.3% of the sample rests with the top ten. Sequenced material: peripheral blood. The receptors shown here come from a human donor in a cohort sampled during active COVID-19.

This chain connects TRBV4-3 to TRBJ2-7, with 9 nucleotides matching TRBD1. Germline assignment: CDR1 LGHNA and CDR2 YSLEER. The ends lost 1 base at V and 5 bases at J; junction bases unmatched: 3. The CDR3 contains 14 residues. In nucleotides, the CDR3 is TGCGCCAGCAGCCAAGGACAGGGGGTCGACGAGCAGTACTTC. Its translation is CASSQGQGVDEQYF.

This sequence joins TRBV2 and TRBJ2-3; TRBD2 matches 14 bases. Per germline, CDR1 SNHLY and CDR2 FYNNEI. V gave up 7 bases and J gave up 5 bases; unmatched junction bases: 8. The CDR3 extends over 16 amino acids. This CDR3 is CASMGGLAGDLDTQYF. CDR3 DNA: TGTGCCAGCATGGGGGGACTAGCGGGAGATTTAGATACGCAGTATTTT.

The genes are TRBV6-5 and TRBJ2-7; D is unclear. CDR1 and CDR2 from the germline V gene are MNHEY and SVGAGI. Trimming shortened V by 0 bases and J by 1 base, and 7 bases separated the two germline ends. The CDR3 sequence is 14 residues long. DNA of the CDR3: TGTGCCAGCAGTTACTCAGCCCAATCCTACGAGCAGTACTTC. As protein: CASSYSAQSYEQYF.

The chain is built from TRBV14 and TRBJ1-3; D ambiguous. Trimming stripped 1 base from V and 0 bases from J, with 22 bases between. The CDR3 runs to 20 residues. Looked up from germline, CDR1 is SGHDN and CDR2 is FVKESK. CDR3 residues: CASSQGPGGLRQHSGNTIYF. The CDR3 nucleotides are TGTGCCAGCAGCCAAGGGCCCGGAGGACTTCGGCAGCACTCTGGAAACACCATATATTTT. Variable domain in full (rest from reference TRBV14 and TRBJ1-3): EAGVTQFPSHSVIEKGQTVTLRCDPISGHDNLYWYRRVMGKEIKFLLHFVKESKQDESGMPNNRFLAERTGGTYSTLKVQPAELEDSGVYFCASSQGPGGLRQHSGNTIYFGEGSWLTVV.